The rows below give T cell receptor beta chains drawn from one sample of a study of T-cell memory formation after mild COVID-19. Each CDR3 protein is one row after TCRdb ran MiXCR on the 5' RACE reads. The table has about 140,000 distinct CDR3 sequences, 15% to 20% seen once. Sequenced: PBMCs or a T cell subset sorted from them (not recorded which). The receptors come from an adult woman who had mild COVID-19 (a few samples of this study predate the infection). Cell type and time point are not known. The CDR3 runs from the conserved cysteine through the conserved F or W. D genes are given only for firm matches. Some rows have no size entry. The others give once, few or many, or a class for an expanded clone.

TRBD1 | few | TRBJ1-2 | TRBV20-1 | CSAPGQGFEGYTF | TGCAGTGCCCCGGGACAGGGGTTTGAGGGCTACACCTTC
. | few | TRBJ2-6 | TRBV7-8 | CASSSKSESVLTF | TGTGCCAGCAGCTCGAAAAGTGAGAGCGTCCTGACTTTC
. | few | TRBJ1-3 | TRBV7-2 | CASSFGPYTIYF | TGTGCCAGCAGCTTTGGGCCCTACACCATATATTTT
. | few | TRBJ2-3 | TRBV7-2 | CASSLGRGGTADTQYF | TGTGCCAGCAGCCTAGGGAGGGGGGGCACGGCAGATACGCAGTATTTT
. | few | TRBJ1-2 | TRBV29-1 | CSVVWGGGYTF | TGCAGCGTTGTTTGGGGTGGAGGCTACACCTTC
. | few | TRBJ2-1 | TRBV4-1 | CASSQDGGASWNEQFF | TGCGCCAGCAGCCAAGATGGGGGGGCAAGCTGGAATGAGCAGTTCTTC
. | . | TRBJ2-5 | TRBV6-5 | CASSYASSSQETQYF | TGTGCCAGCAGTTATGCGTCTAGCTCCCAAGAGACCCAGTACTTC
. | . | TRBJ1-4 | TRBV7-9 | CASSLADRGATNEKLFF | TGTGCCAGCAGCTTAGCGGATAGGGGAGCAACTAATGAAAAACTGTTTTTT
TRBD2 | many | TRBJ2-7 | TRBV25-1 | CASSWEGRYEQYF | TGTGCCAGCAGCTGGGAGGGCCGATACGAGCAGTACTTC
TRBD1 | few | TRBJ2-3 | TRBV7-9 | CASSLATGDTDTQYF | TGTGCCAGCAGCTTAGCCACAGGGGACACAGATACGCAGTATTTT
. | . | TRBJ2-1 | TRBV2 | CASSEGQGSEQFF | TGTGCCAGCAGTGAAGGGCAGGGCAGTGAGCAGTTCTTC
TRBD2 | . | TRBJ2-3 | TRBV6-2/TRBV6-3 | CASKPSGRTDTQYF | TGTGCCAGCAAACCTAGCGGGAGGACAGATACGCAGTATTTT
TRBD2 | many | TRBJ2-3 | TRBV7-2 | CASSLTLSGARDTQYF | TGTGCCAGCAGCTTGACACTCAGCGGGGCCCGGGATACGCAGTATTTT
. | . | TRBJ2-5 | TRBV7-2 | CASSSRSGGGETQYF | TGTGCCAGCAGCTCTCGGTCAGGGGGGGGAGAGACCCAGTACTTC
. | . | TRBJ2-3 | TRBV20-1 | CSASSGSLYVDTQYF | TGCAGTGCTAGCTCCGGGAGTTTATATGTAGATACGCAGTATTTT
TRBD1 | few | TRBJ2-3 | TRBV20-1 | CSGGRGLLDTQYF | TGCAGTGGAGGCAGGGGGCTTTTAGATACGCAGTATTTT
. | . | TRBJ2-7 | TRBV9 | CASSVVSGGYEQYF | TGTGCCAGCAGCGTAGTAAGCGGCGGCTACGAGCAGTACTTC
. | few | TRBJ2-1 | TRBV4-2 | CASTQGAAGWGNEQFF | TGTGCCAGCACCCAAGGAGCGGCGGGATGGGGCAATGAGCAGTTCTTC
. | . | TRBJ2-2 | TRBV6-6 | CASSTSPVNTGELFF | TGTGCCAGCAGTACCAGTCCCGTAAACACCGGGGAGCTGTTTTTT
. | . | TRBJ1-2 | TRBV5-6 | CASSTDTNYGYTF | TGTGCCAGCAGCACCGACACCAACTATGGCTACACCTTC
TRBD1 | few | TRBJ2-7 | TRBV20-1 | CSARSEDRGLYEQYF | TGCAGTGCTAGGTCCGAGGACAGGGGGTTGTACGAGCAGTACTTC
. | . | TRBJ1-4 | TRBV7-9 | CASSLAPSIGAGEKLFF | TGTGCCAGCAGCTTAGCCCCTAGTATAGGGGCGGGTGAAAAACTGTTTTTT
TRBD2 | . | TRBJ2-2 | TRBV15 | CATSRSRLAGTGELFF | TGTGCCACCAGCAGGTCTCGACTAGCTGGCACCGGGGAGCTGTTTTTT
. | few | TRBJ2-2 | TRBV5-5 | CASSLAPSPNTGELFF | TGTGCCAGCAGCTTGGCTCCATCCCCCAACACCGGGGAGCTGTTTTTT
TRBD2 | . | TRBJ2-7 | TRBV7-2 | CASSEASGSYEQYF | TGTGCCAGCAGCGAGGCTAGCGGTTCCTACGAGCAGTACTTC
TRBD1 | . | TRBJ2-7 | TRBV5-1 | CASRMEGGNYEQYF | TGCGCCAGCAGAATGGAAGGGGGCAACTACGAGCAGTACTTC
. | few | TRBJ2-3 | TRBV18 | CASSPPEHTDTQYF | TGTGCCAGCTCACCACCGGAGCACACAGATACGCAGTATTTT
. | few | TRBJ2-7 | TRBV7-3 | CASSFYQSSEQYF | TGTGCCAGCAGCTTTTACCAAAGTTCCGAGCAGTACTTC
. | few | TRBJ2-1 | TRBV6-1 | CASSGQEYNEQFF | TGTGCCAGCAGTGGACAGGAGTACAATGAGCAGTTCTTC
. | few | TRBJ2-5 | TRBV6-2/TRBV6-3 | CASRVWGKTQYF | TGTGCCAGCAGAGTGTGGGGAAAGACCCAGTACTTC
. | many | TRBJ2-3 | TRBV7-2 | CASSPVGNTQYF | TGTGCCAGCAGCCCAGTGGGGAATACGCAGTATTTT
. | . | TRBJ2-7 | TRBV12-3/TRBV12-4 | CASSLEGRAYEQYF | TGTGCCAGCAGTTTAGAGGGCAGGGCCTACGAGCAGTACTTC
. | . | TRBJ2-5 | TRBV7-3 | CASSLSQGITQYF | TGTGCCAGCAGCTTAAGTCAGGGGATTACCCAGTACTTC
. | few | TRBJ2-7 | TRBV5-1 | CASSLAVGREQYF | TGCGCCAGCAGCTTGGCCGTGGGGCGCGAGCAGTACTTC
TRBD2 | . | TRBJ2-1 | TRBV18 | CASSPRGLAGGLYNEQFF | TGTGCCAGCTCACCTAGGGGACTAGCGGGAGGCCTTTACAATGAGCAGTTCTTC
TRBD1 | . | TRBJ1-2 | TRBV5-1 | CASSLRQGSRYGYTF | TGCGCCAGCAGCCTTCGACAGGGGAGTCGCTATGGCTACACCTTC
TRBD1 | . | TRBJ2-2 | TRBV18 | CASSRPGTELTGELFF | TGTGCCAGCTCACGACCGGGGACAGAGCTCACCGGGGAGCTGTTTTTT
. | . | TRBJ2-7 | TRBV7-2 | CASSLAAGSYEQYF | TGTGCCAGCAGCTTAGCTGCAGGCTCCTACGAGCAGTACTTC
. | few | TRBJ1-4 | TRBV18 | CASSRGADDEKLFF | TGTGCCAGCTCAAGGGGCGCCGATGATGAAAAACTGTTTTTT
. | . | TRBJ2-6 | TRBV5-1 | CASSAQSSGANVLTF | TGCGCCAGCAGCGCTCAGAGCTCTGGGGCCAACGTCCTGACTTTC
. | . | TRBJ2-1 | TRBV20-1 | CSALEAQASSYNEQFF | TGCAGTGCTTTAGAGGCCCAGGCTAGCTCCTACAATGAGCAGTTCTTC
. | few | TRBJ2-5 | TRBV18 | CASSAQGLYQETQYF | TGTGCCAGCTCGGCTCAGGGACTGTACCAAGAGACCCAGTACTTC
TRBD1 | few | TRBJ1-6 | TRBV5-6 | CASSLILGQGNSPLHF | TGTGCCAGCAGCCTCATCCTCGGACAGGGAAATTCACCCCTCCACTTT
. | few | TRBJ2-5 | TRBV20-1 | CSAEAAIQETQYF | TGCAGTGCCGAAGCGGCTATCCAAGAGACCCAGTACTTC
TRBD1 | few | TRBJ1-6 | TRBV7-6 | CASSLGRDRGGSPLHF | TGTGCCAGCAGCTTAGGTCGGGACAGGGGTGGGTCACCCCTCCACTTT
. | . | TRBJ1-1 | TRBV6-2/TRBV6-3 | CASSYRGMNTEAFF | TGTGCCAGCAGTTACAGGGGAATGAACACTGAAGCTTTCTTT
. | few | TRBJ1-5 | TRBV6-1 | CATLQGGNQPQHF | TGTGCCACTCTACAGGGAGGCAATCAGCCCCAGCATTTT
. | few | TRBJ2-7 | TRBV7-8 | CASSLVQGFDEQYF | TGTGCCAGCAGTTTAGTGCAGGGGTTCGACGAGCAGTACTTC
TRBD1 | . | TRBJ2-2 | TRBV7-6 | CASSLKTGGYTGELFF | TGTGCCAGCAGCCTAAAGACAGGGGGATACACCGGGGAGCTGTTTTTT
. | . | TRBJ2-5 | TRBV11-2 | CASSLEAYGETQYF | TGTGCCAGCAGCTTAGAGGCCTATGGGGAGACCCAGTACTTC
. | . | TRBJ2-5 | TRBV7-8 | CASSLGRETQYF | TGTGCCAGCAGCTTAGGCCGGGAGACCCAGTACTTC
. | few | TRBJ1-1 | TRBV25-1 | CASKETGWTTEAFF | TGTGCCAGCAAGGAAACAGGGTGGACCACTGAAGCTTTCTTT
. | . | TRBJ1-2 | TRBV27 | CASRTGPNIYGYTF | TGTGCCAGCAGGACAGGACCTAATATCTATGGCTACACCTTC
TRBD2 | few | TRBJ2-1 | TRBV7-2 | CASSGGLAGASNEQFF | TGTGCCAGCAGCGGAGGGTTGGCGGGAGCAAGCAATGAGCAGTTCTTC